This T cell receptor beta chain was profiled in a study of human T cells and chemical hapten exposure. Whole-study findings and limits: DPC sensitization did not alter TCRs above 1 in 1000 frequency.

Time point here: patch test 3, about 24 weeks after DPC sensitization. Regarding treatment: therapeutic diphenylcyclopropenone sensitization with weekly scalp DPC. Alopecia patients deemed DPC-suitable, aged 18 to 70, excluding pregnancy. Unfractionated whole blood served as the source for total RNA extraction. The CDR3 length is 17 residues. V lost 1 base and J lost 6, with 19 bases in between. The V gene's germline CDR1 is SGHAT and CDR2 FQNNGV. This clonotype was counted ten times or more. As yet, its antigen is unknown. Library construction involved attaching unique molecular identifiers to individual cDNA molecules, which allowed quantitative, reproducible TCR counting. TCRdb reprocessed the RACE reads with MiXCR, giving one entry per CDR3 protein. The data show some 74,000 distinct CDR3 sequences, over 10% seen once.

The sequenced sample was whole blood, obtained in connection with sensitization to the hapten diphenylcyclopropenone (DPC). The chain joins TRBV11-2 to TRBJ2-4; perhaps TRBD2 as D (5 bases). The origin of this receptor is a woman in her forties or fifties with alopecia areata. Some clones in this sample may be carry-over from other donors' samples. In DNA, the CDR3 is TGTGCCAGCAGCTTAGTCCCGGGCGGGCCAACTCGAAACATTCAGTACTTC. Protein product: CASSLVPGGPTRNIQYF.